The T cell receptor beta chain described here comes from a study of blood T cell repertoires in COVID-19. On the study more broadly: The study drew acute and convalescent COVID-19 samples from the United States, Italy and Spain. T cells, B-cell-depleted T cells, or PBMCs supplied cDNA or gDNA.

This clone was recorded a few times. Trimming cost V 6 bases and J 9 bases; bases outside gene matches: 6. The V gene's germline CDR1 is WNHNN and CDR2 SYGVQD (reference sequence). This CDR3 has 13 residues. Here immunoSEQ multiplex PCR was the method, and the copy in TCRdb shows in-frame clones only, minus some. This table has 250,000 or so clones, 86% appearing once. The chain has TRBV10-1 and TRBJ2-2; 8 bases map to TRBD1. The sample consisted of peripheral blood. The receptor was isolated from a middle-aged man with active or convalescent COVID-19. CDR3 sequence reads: CASRGTGSRELFF. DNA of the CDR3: TGCGCCAGCAGGGGGACAGGATCTAGGGAGCTGTTTTTT.